This TCR beta chain derives from a study of memory CD4+ T cells and cytomegalovirus serostatus. Repertoires were generated with immunoSEQ multiplex PCR, while TCRdb's copy carries only in-frame clones and drops some. The data hold some 54,000 clones, with around 83% observed a single time. The V end was cut by 4 bases, the J end by 0 bases, with 9 bases between. Germline CDR1 reads SGHAT; CDR2 reads FQNNGV. The CDR3 is 14 amino acids. Single viable CD3+CD4+CD8-CD45RO+ cells were sorted as the memory CD4+ T cells. After thawing, CD4+ T cells were positively selected. This receptor was obtained from an adult in good health and CMV-seropositive. This chain links TRBV11-2 with TRBJ1-1; no clear D gene. The sample comprised memory CD4+ T cells from blood. CDR3 nucleotide sequence: TGTGCCAGCAGCTCTGACGGTATGAACACTGAAGCTTTCTTT. It yields the protein CASSSDGMNTEAFF.